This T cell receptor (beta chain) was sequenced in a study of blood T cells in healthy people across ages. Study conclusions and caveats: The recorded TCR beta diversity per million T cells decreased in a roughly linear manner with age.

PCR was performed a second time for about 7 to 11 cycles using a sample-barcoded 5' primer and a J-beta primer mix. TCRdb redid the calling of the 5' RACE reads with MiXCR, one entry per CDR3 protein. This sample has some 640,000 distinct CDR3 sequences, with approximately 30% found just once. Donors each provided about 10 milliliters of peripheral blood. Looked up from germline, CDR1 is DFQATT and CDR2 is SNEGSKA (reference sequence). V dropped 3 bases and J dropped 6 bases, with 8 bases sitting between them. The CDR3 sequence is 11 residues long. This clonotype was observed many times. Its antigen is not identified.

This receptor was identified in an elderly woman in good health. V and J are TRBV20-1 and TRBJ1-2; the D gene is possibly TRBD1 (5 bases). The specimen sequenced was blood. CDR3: CSASPGDGYTF. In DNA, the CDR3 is TGCAGTGCTAGTCCGGGGGATGGCTACACCTTC.